One sample yielded the 14 T cell receptor beta chains listed below, sequenced in a study of vaccination and CD4 T cells after COVID-19. Treatment noted: approximately 9-day PBMC culture with coronavirus spike peptide pools or control peptides (ViraFEST assay). CD4+ T cells that had been cultured provided DNA sequenced with the Oncomine TCR Beta short-read assay. TCRdb analysed the PCR reads with MiXCR anew, one entry per CDR3 protein. Counted here are 12,000 to 15,000 distinct CDR3 sequences, approximately 52% occurring once; the ten biggest clones make up approximately 7.2%. What these receptors recognize is not known. Sequenced input: CD4+ T cells from blood, cultured in vitro. These receptors all stem from a human donor who had recovered from COVID-19.

The gene calls are TRBV15 and TRBJ2-6; 7 bases fit TRBD1. CDR1 and CDR2 (germline): LNHNV, YYDKDF (reference sequence). CDR3 size: 18 residues. Trimming at V came to 5 bases and at J to 0 bases, leaving 10 bases not matched to a gene. In DNA, the CDR3 is TGTGCCACCAGCGGTAGGGGGCGCGCAATCTCTGGGGCCAACGTCCTGACTTTC. Its translation is CATSGRGRAISGANVLTF. The full variable domain, its missing parts supplied by reference TRBV15 and TRBJ2-6, is DAMVIQNPRYQVTQFGKPVTLSCSQTLNHNVMYWYQQKSSQAPKLLFHYYDKDFNNEADTPDNFQSRRPNTSFCFLDIRSPGLGDTAMYLCATSGRGRAISGANVLTFGAGSRLTVL.

V usage is TRBV12-3 or TRBV12-4 and J usage is TRBJ2-5, with 8 bases matching TRBD1. The CDR3 runs to 14 residues. J gave up 2 bases and V 3 bases, and 2 bases lay outside the gene matches. CDR3 sequence: CASSLDRAQETQYF. DNA for the CDR3: TGTGCCAGCAGTTTGGACAGGGCTCAAGAGACCCAGTACTTC.

The chain joins TRBV10-3 to TRBJ2-5; 10 nucleotides line up with TRBD1. CDR3 length equals 14 residues. Germline lookup yields CDR1 ENHRY and CDR2 SYGVKD. V lost 5 bases and J lost 5; bases outside the gene matches: 5. CDR3 bases: TGTGCCATCAGTCCGACAGGGGGCATCGAGACCCAGTACTTC. Its translation: CAISPTGGIETQYF.

The chain joins TRBV14 to TRBJ2-5; 9 nucleotides line up with TRBD2. The CDR3 totals 14 residues. Germline V gives CDR1 SGHDN, CDR2 FVKESK. V lost 4 bases, J lost 5 bases, and 5 bases stayed unmatched. The CDR3 loop reads CASSLAGVTETQYF. Written as DNA, the CDR3 is TGTGCCAGCAGCCTAGCGGGAGTTACGGAGACCCAGTACTTC.

This chain uses TRBV20-1 with TRBJ1-5, with D maybe TRBD1 (5 bases). From germline, CDR1 is DFQATT and CDR2 SNEGSKA (reference sequence). Trimming removed 0 bases at V and 3 bases at J, with 9 bases between. The CDR3 has 14 residues. This CDR3 is CSAREAGNNQPQHF. The CDR3 DNA reads TGCAGTGCTAGAGAGGCAGGGAACAATCAGCCCCAGCATTTT.

The chain employs TRBV7-9 and TRBJ2-7, with D tentatively TRBD1 (6 bases). This CDR3 spans 14 amino acids. Looked up from germline, CDR1 is SEHNR and CDR2 is FQNEAQ (reference sequence). Trimming cost V 4 bases and J 4 bases, with 14 bases left between them. In DNA form, the CDR3 reads TGTGCCAGCAGCTACAGGGATTTGGTTTACGAGCAGTACTTC. Translating gives CASSYRDLVYEQYF.

The rearrangement joins TRBV27 to TRBJ2-3, with 9 positions matching TRBD2. Germline CDR1 is MNHEY and CDR2 is SMNVEV (reference sequence). J gave up 3 bases and V 3 bases, and 1 base lay outside the gene matches. The CDR3 is made up of 14 amino acids. Written as DNA, the CDR3 is TGTGCCAGCAGTTTCAGCGGGAGGACAGATACGCAGTATTTT. Its translation: CASSFSGRTDTQYF.

This clonotype came up a few times. The chain uses TRBV7-9 and TRBJ1-3; D remains unclear. Between the trimmed V and J ends, which lost 3 bases and 4 bases, there was a span of 7 bases. The CDR3 is made up of 13 amino acids. Looked up from germline, CDR1 is SEHNR and CDR2 is FQNEAQ (reference sequence). CDR3 amino acids: CASSFGEGNTIYF. The CDR3 DNA follows: TGTGCCAGCAGCTTCGGGGAGGGAAACACCATATATTTT.

This clonotype has just a few counts. This chain uses TRBV7-2 with TRBJ2-5, with D possibly matching TRBD1 (6 bases). Per the germline V gene, CDR1 is SGHTA and CDR2 is FQGNSA. The CDR3 runs to 14 residues. V lost 4 bases and J lost 5, with 14 bases in between. The DNA for the CDR3 is TGTGCCAGCAGCTGGAGTGGGGGCTCGGAGACCCAGTACTTC. Its translation: CASSWSGGSETQYF.

This clonotype was seen only a few times. This chain joins TRBV11-3 and TRBJ2-5, with 10 nucleotides matching TRBD2. With V trimmed by 5 bases and J by 4 bases, 22 bases remained unmatched. Germline V gene sequence: CDR1 SGHNT, CDR2 YENEEA. The CDR3 has 20 amino acids. CDR3 in amino acids: CASSSPGLAIFQLGGETQYF. The DNA of the CDR3 is TGTGCCAGCAGCAGCCCGGGACTAGCGATTTTCCAGTTGGGTGGAGAGACCCAGTACTTC. Together with reference TRBV11-3 and TRBJ2-5, the CDR3 gives the full variable domain: EAGVVQSPRYKIIEKKQPVAFWCNPISGHNTLYWYLQNLGQGPELLIRYENEEAVDDSQLPKDRFSAERLKGVDSTLKIQPAELGDSAVYLCASSSPGLAIFQLGGETQYFGPGTRLLVL.

V gene TRBV20-1 combines with J gene TRBJ2-7, with D possibly being TRBD1 (5 bases). Germline loops: CDR1 DFQATT, CDR2 SNEGSKA (reference sequence). The germline V and J ends were trimmed by 0 bases and 0 bases, with 12 bases remaining between them. The CDR3 runs 15 residues. The CDR3 DNA reads as TGCAGTGCTAGAGAGGGGCCGGAAAGCTCCTACGAGCAGTACTTC. Protein sequence: CSAREGPESSYEQYF.

The rearrangement joins TRBV2 to TRBJ2-3, with 8 nucleotides matching TRBD1. CDR3 length: 14 amino acids. The germline gives CDR1 SNHLY, CDR2 FYNNEI. Germline trimming cut 5 bases from V and 4 bases from J; bases unmatched to any gene: 5. In nucleotides, the CDR3 is TGTGCCAGCAGTAGTACAGGGGGTGCAGATACGCAGTATTTT. This translates into CASSSTGGADTQYF.

Here the CDR3 reads CASSINRSKLFF. CDR3 coding DNA: TGTGCCAGTAGTATTAACAGGTCAAAACTGTTTTTT. The rearrangement links TRBV19 to TRBJ1-4, with D possibly matching TRBD1 (5 bases). This CDR3 contains 12 residues. Germline CDR1 reads LNHDA; CDR2 reads SQIVND (reference sequence). V dropped 3 bases and J dropped 10 bases, with 9 bases sitting between them.

V and J are TRBV28 and TRBJ1-1; tentatively, D is TRBD1 (5 bases). V lost 7 bases and J 4 bases, leaving 22 bases between the germline ends. The CDR3 totals 16 residues. Germline assignment: CDR1 MDHEN and CDR2 SYDVKM. The CDR3 DNA reads TGTGCCAGCAATTCTCAGGGAGCGCCTGGAGGCACTGAAGCTTTCTTT. Amino acid sequence: CASNSQGAPGGTEAFF.